This record covers a single TCR beta chain. The data belong to a study of blood T cell repertoires in COVID-19. Looking at the study overall: COVID-19 samples from acute and convalescent phases originated in the United States, Italy and Spain. T cells, B-cell-depleted T cells, or PBMCs provided the cDNA or gDNA that served as material.

This CDR3 has 15 amino acids. V lost 0 bases and J 2 bases, leaving 10 bases between the germline ends. Germline CDR1 is SGDLS and CDR2 is YYNGEE. In the authors' methods: Reference gene primers were amplified, and this amplification served to estimate nucleated cell counts. The repertoire was sequenced with immunoSEQ multiplex PCR; TCRdb's copy has only in-frame clones and lacks some. The V and J calls and clone size come from that table; D and trimming were worked out from the DNA. The sample records 150,000 or so clones, roughly 85% being singletons. The specimen sequenced was peripheral blood. V is TRBV9 and J is TRBJ2-3; D ambiguous. The TCR was taken from a human donor in a cohort sampled during active COVID-19. As DNA, the CDR3 is TGTGCCAGCAGCGTAGCCCCGGGTTTCACAGATACGCAGTATTTT. It specifies CASSVAPGFTDTQYF.